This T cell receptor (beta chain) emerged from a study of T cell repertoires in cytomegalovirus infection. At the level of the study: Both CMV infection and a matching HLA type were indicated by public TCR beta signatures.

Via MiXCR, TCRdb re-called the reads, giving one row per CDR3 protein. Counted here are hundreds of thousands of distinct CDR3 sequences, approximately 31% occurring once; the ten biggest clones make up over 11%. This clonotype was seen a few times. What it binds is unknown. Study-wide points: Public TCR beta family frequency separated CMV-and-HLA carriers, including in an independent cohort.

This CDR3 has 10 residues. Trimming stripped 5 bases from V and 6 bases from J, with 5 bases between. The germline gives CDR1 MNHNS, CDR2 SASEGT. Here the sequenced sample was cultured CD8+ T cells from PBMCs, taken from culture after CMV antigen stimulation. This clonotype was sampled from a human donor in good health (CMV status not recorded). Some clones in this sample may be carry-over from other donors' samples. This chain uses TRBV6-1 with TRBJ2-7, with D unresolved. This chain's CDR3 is CASSSSEQYV. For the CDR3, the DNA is TGTGCCAGCAGTTCAAGCGAGCAGTACGTC.